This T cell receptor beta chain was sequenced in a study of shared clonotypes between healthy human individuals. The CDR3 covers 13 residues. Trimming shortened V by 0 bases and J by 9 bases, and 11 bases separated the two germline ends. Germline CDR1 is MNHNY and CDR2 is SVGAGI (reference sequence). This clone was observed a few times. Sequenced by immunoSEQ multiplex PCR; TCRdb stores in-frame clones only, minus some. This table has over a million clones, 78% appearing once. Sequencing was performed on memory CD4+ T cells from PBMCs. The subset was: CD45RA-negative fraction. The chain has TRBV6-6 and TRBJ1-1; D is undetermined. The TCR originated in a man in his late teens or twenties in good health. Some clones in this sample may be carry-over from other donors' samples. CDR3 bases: TGTGCCAGCAGTTACTCCGAAATGGTTCAAGCTTTCTTT. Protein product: CASSYSEMVQAFF.